These T cell receptor beta chains were read from a single sample in a study of cytomegalovirus exposure and HLA in healthy donors. Some clones are missing from TCRdb's copy, which holds only in-frame ones; the method was immunoSEQ multiplex PCR. The sample holds over 110,000 clones, approximately 85% seen once. Sequencing used PBMCs. All receptors derive from a woman between 25 and 40 years old in good health and CMV-seronegative. Both conserved end residues are part of each CDR3. Fields, in order: clone size, J gene, V gene, D gene, CDR3 protein, CDR3 DNA. The D gene is left open where the match is weak. Not all rows give a size; the values are once, few, many and, for expanded clones, a class.

clone_size: .
j_call: TRBJ2-7
v_call: TRBV7-2
d_call: .
cdr3_aa: CASTISSGSYEQYF
cdr3_nt: TGTGCCAGTACCATTTCCAGCGGATCCTACGAGCAGTACTTC

clone_size: .
j_call: TRBJ1-3
v_call: TRBV19
d_call: TRBD1
cdr3_aa: CASSRQGNSGNTIYF
cdr3_nt: TGTGCCAGTAGTAGACAGGGAAATTCTGGAAACACCATATATTTT

clone_size: .
j_call: TRBJ2-3
v_call: TRBV12-5
d_call: TRBD2
cdr3_aa: CASGGGLAGTDTQYF
cdr3_nt: TGTGCTAGTGGCGGGGGTCTAGCGGGGACAGATACGCAGTATTTT

clone_size: .
j_call: TRBJ2-5
v_call: TRBV7-6
d_call: .
cdr3_aa: CASSLSRGAGETQYF
cdr3_nt: TGTGCCAGCAGCTTAAGTCGGGGGGCGGGAGAGACCCAGTACTTC

clone_size: .
j_call: TRBJ2-3
v_call: TRBV7-8
d_call: TRBD2
cdr3_aa: CASSPTSGGLDTQYF
cdr3_nt: TGTGCCAGCAGCCCCACTAGCGGGGGGCTGGATACGCAGTATTTT

clone_size: .
j_call: TRBJ1-5
v_call: TRBV29-1
d_call: .
cdr3_aa: CSVVYGTNNQPQHF
cdr3_nt: TGCAGCGTTGTTTACGGGACTAACAATCAGCCCCAGCATTTT

clone_size: .
j_call: TRBJ2-7
v_call: TRBV2
d_call: TRBD1
cdr3_aa: CASSRDRGYEQYF
cdr3_nt: TGTGCCAGCAGTCGGGACAGGGGTTACGAGCAGTACTTC

clone_size: .
j_call: TRBJ1-5
v_call: TRBV19
d_call: .
cdr3_aa: CASSIKQGQPQHF
cdr3_nt: TGTGCCAGTAGTATTAAGCAGGGCCAGCCCCAGCATTTT

clone_size: .
j_call: TRBJ2-3
v_call: TRBV18
d_call: TRBD1
cdr3_aa: CASGQGASTDTQYF
cdr3_nt: TGTGCCAGCGGACAGGGGGCAAGCACAGATACGCAGTATTTT

clone_size: .
j_call: TRBJ1-1
v_call: TRBV2
d_call: TRBD1
cdr3_aa: CASRGGDRAGTEAFF
cdr3_nt: TGTGCCAGCAGGGGGGGAGACAGGGCCGGCACTGAAGCTTTCTTT

clone_size: .
j_call: TRBJ1-6
v_call: TRBV6-1
d_call: .
cdr3_aa: CASSEASARDSPLHF
cdr3_nt: TGTGCCAGCAGTGAGGCGTCAGCTAGAGATTCACCCCTCCACTTT

clone_size: .
j_call: TRBJ2-7
v_call: TRBV28
d_call: .
cdr3_aa: CASSSHLMLYF
cdr3_nt: TGTGCCAGCAGTTCCCACCTAATGTTGTACTTC

clone_size: .
j_call: TRBJ1-1
v_call: TRBV13
d_call: .
cdr3_aa: CASSSSHPDVRIWAFF
cdr3_nt: TGTGCCAGCAGCTCTAGCCACCCGGACGTGCGTATCTGGGCTTTCTTT

clone_size: .
j_call: TRBJ1-5
v_call: TRBV19
d_call: .
cdr3_aa: CAINSLTGNQPQHF
cdr3_nt: TGTGCCATTAACTCACTGACAGGCAATCAGCCCCAGCATTTT

clone_size: few
j_call: TRBJ1-6
v_call: TRBV7-8
d_call: .
cdr3_aa: CAVQGGSYNSPLHF
cdr3_nt: TGTGCCGTCCAAGGGGGCTCCTATAATTCACCCCTCCACTTT

clone_size: .
j_call: TRBJ2-7
v_call: TRBV7-2
d_call: TRBD1
cdr3_aa: CASSHTGGSYEQYF
cdr3_nt: TGTGCCAGTTCGCACACAGGGGGCTCCTACGAGCAGTACTTC

clone_size: .
j_call: TRBJ1-6
v_call: TRBV27
d_call: .
cdr3_aa: CASSLDSSSYNSPLHF
cdr3_nt: TGTGCCAGCAGTTTAGACAGTTCCTCTTATAATTCACCCCTCCACTTT

clone_size: few
j_call: TRBJ1-5
v_call: TRBV27
d_call: .
cdr3_aa: CASTAGSNQPQHF
cdr3_nt: TGTGCCAGCACCGCAGGTAGCAATCAGCCCCAGCATTTT

clone_size: .
j_call: TRBJ1-1
v_call: TRBV27
d_call: TRBD1
cdr3_aa: CASSLRQGWGNTEAFF
cdr3_nt: TGTGCCAGCAGTTTAAGACAGGGCTGGGGGAACACTGAAGCTTTCTTT

clone_size: few
j_call: TRBJ2-7
v_call: TRBV7-2
d_call: .
cdr3_aa: CASSSRYEQYF
cdr3_nt: TGTGCCAGCAGCTCCCGCTACGAGCAGTACTTC

clone_size: .
j_call: TRBJ1-1
v_call: TRBV7-9
d_call: .
cdr3_aa: CASSLRGQLNTEAFF
cdr3_nt: TGTGCCAGCAGCTTACGAGGACAGTTGAACACTGAAGCTTTCTTT

clone_size: .
j_call: TRBJ1-2
v_call: TRBV6-6
d_call: .
cdr3_aa: CASSYSAWYGYTF
cdr3_nt: TGTGCCAGCAGTTACTCGGCCTGGTATGGCTACACCTTC

clone_size: .
j_call: TRBJ2-2
v_call: TRBV12-5
d_call: .
cdr3_aa: CASGFVVGELFF
cdr3_nt: TGTGCTAGTGGTTTTGTAGTTGGGGAGCTGTTTTTT

clone_size: .
j_call: TRBJ1-6
v_call: TRBV5-8
d_call: .
cdr3_aa: CASTILQGFSPLHF
cdr3_nt: TGTGCCAGCACCATCCTCCAGGGTTTTTCACCCCTCCACTTT

clone_size: .
j_call: TRBJ2-6
v_call: TRBV27
d_call: .
cdr3_aa: CASSFLGANVLTF
cdr3_nt: TGTGCCAGCAGTTTTCTCGGGGCCAACGTCCTGACTTTC

clone_size: .
j_call: TRBJ2-3
v_call: TRBV28
d_call: .
cdr3_aa: CASSLPSGWSTDTQYF
cdr3_nt: TGTGCCAGCAGTTTGCCCTCCGGGTGGAGCACAGATACGCAGTATTTT

clone_size: .
j_call: TRBJ2-7
v_call: TRBV11-2
d_call: TRBD2
cdr3_aa: CASSLRLAGGPGEQYF
cdr3_nt: TGTGCCAGCAGCCTAAGACTAGCGGGGGGGCCGGGCGAGCAGTACTTC

clone_size: .
j_call: TRBJ1-1
v_call: TRBV5-1
d_call: .
cdr3_aa: CASSLDYGARMNTEAFF
cdr3_nt: TGCGCCAGCAGCTTGGATTATGGGGCCCGGATGAACACTGAAGCTTTCTTT

clone_size: .
j_call: TRBJ2-3
v_call: TRBV7-2
d_call: TRBD2
cdr3_aa: CASSLAIVTRGGRTDTQYF
cdr3_nt: TGTGCCAGCAGCTTAGCCATCGTGACGCGGGGGGGTCGCACAGATACGCAGTATTTT

clone_size: once
j_call: TRBJ2-7
v_call: TRBV2
d_call: .
cdr3_aa: CASSTSYRDTPYEQYF
cdr3_nt: TGTGCCAGCAGTACATCCTATAGGGACACTCCCTACGAGCAGTACTTC

clone_size: .
j_call: TRBJ1-1
v_call: TRBV9
d_call: .
cdr3_aa: CASSAEARGGTEAFF
cdr3_nt: TGTGCCAGCAGCGCGGAGGCCCGGGGGGGCACTGAAGCTTTCTTT

clone_size: few
j_call: TRBJ1-6
v_call: TRBV7-9
d_call: .
cdr3_aa: CASSWGTNSPLHF
cdr3_nt: TGTGCCAGCAGCTGGGGCACGAATTCACCCCTCCACTTT